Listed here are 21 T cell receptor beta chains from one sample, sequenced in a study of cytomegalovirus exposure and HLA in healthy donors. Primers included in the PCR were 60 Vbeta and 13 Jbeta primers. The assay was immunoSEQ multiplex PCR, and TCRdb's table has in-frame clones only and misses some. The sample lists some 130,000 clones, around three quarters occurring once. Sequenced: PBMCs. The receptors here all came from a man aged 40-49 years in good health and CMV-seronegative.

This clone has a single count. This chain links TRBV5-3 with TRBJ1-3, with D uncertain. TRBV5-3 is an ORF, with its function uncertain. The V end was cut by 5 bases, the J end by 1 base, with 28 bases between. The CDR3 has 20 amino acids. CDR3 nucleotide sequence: TGTGCCAGAAGACACCCCCCGGGGTCCCTCCCAAAAAAGTCTGGAAACACCATATATTTT. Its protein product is CARRHPPGSLPKKSGNTIYF.

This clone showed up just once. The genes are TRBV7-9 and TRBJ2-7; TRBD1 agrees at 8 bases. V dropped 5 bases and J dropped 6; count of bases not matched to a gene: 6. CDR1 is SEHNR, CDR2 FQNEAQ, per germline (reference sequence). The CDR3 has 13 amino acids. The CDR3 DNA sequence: TGTGCCAGCAGCCACCCCGACAGGGGCGAGCAGTACTTC. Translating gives CASSHPDRGEQYF.

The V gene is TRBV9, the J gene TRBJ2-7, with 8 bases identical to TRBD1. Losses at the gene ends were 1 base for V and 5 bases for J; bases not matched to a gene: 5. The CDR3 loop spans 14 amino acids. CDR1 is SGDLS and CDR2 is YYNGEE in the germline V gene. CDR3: CASSVSGGYNEQYF. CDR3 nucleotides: TGTGCCAGCAGCGTATCAGGGGGCTATAACGAGCAGTACTTC.

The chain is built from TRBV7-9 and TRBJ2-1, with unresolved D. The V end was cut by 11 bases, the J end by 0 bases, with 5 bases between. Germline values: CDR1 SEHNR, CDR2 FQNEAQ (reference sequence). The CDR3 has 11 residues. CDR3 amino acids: CAPSSYNEQFF. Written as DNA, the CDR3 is TGTGCCCCCAGCTCCTACAATGAGCAGTTCTTC.

Here the CDR3 DNA reads TGTGCCAGTAGTCTCATCCCGCAGGGGGCGCGGTCCACTGAAGCTTTCTTT. Encoded protein: CASSLIPQGARSTEAFF. The chain couples TRBV19 to TRBJ1-1, with 8 bases lining up with TRBD1. Germline lookup yields CDR1 LNHDA and CDR2 SQIVND (reference sequence). The CDR3 loop spans 17 amino acids. V trimming: 5 bases; J trimming: 4 bases; junction bases outside the gene matches: 15.

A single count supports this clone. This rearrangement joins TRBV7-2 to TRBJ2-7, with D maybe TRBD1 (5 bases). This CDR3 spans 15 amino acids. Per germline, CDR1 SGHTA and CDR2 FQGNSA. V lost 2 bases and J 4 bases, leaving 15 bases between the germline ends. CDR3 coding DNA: TGTGCCAGCAGCTTAACGCAGGGTTTAGGGTACGAGCAGTACTTC. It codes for CASSLTQGLGYEQYF.

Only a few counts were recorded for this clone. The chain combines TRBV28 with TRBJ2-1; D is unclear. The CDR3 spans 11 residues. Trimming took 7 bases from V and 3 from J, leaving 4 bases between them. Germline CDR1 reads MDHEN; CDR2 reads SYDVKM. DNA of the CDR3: TGTGCCAGCACCCGCTACAATGAGCAGTTCTTC. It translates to CASTRYNEQFF.

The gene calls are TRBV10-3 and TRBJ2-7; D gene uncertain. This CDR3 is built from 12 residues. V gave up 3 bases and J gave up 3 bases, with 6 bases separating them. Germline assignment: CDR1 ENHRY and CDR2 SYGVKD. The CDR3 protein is CAISEQSYEQYF. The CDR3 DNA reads TGTGCCATCAGTGAACAGAGCTACGAGCAGTACTTC.

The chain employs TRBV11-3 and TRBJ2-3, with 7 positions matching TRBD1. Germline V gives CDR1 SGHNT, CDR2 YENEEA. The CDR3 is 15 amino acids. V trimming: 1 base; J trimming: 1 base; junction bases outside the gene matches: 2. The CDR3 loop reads CASSLADRRTDTQYF. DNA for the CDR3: TGTGCCAGCAGCTTAGCGGACAGGCGCACAGATACGCAGTATTTT.

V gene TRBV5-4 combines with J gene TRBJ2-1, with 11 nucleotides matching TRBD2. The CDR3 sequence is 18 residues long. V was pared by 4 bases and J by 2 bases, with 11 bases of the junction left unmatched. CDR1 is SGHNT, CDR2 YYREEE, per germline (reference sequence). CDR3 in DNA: TGTGCCAGCAGCGGGCGGCTAGCGGGGGGCCGTACCTACAATGAGCAGTTCTTC. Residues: CASSGRLAGGRTYNEQFF. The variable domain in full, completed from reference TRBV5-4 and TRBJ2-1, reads ETGVTQSPTHLIKTRGQQVTLRCSSQSGHNTVSWYQQALGQGPQFIFQYYREEENGRGNFPPRFSGLQFPNYSSELNVNALELDDSALYLCASSGRLAGGRTYNEQFFGPGTRLTVL.

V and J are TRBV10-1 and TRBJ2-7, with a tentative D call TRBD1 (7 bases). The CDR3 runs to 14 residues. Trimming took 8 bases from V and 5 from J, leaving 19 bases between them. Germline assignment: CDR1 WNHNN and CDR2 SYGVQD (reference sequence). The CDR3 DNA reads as TGCGCCAGCTCTGCACCCAGGGGGGTACACGAGCAGTACTTC. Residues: CASSAPRGVHEQYF.

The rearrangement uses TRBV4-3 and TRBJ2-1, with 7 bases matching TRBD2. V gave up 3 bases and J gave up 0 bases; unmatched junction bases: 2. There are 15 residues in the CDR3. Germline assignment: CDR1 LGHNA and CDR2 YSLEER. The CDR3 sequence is CASSQGRASYNEQFF. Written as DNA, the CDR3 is TGCGCCAGCAGCCAGGGGAGGGCCTCCTACAATGAGCAGTTCTTC.

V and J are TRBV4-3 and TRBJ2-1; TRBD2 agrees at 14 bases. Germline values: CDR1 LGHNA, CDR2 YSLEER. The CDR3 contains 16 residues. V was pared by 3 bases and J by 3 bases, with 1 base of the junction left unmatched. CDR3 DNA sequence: TGCGCCAGCAGCCACGGACTAGCGGGAGGCTACAATGAGCAGTTCTTC. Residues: CASSHGLAGGYNEQFF.

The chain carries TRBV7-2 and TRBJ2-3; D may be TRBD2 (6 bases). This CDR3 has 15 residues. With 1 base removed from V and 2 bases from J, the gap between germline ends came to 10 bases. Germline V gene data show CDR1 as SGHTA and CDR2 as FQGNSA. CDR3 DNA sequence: TGTGCCAGCAGCTTAGGACGGGGGTCCACAGATACGCAGTATTTT. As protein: CASSLGRGSTDTQYF.

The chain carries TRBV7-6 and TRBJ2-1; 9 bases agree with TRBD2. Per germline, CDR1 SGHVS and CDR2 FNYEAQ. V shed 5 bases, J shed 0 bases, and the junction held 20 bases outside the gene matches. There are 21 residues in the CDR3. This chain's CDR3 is CASSRDTPGGLALISYNEQFF. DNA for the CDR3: TGTGCCAGCAGCCGAGACACCCCCGGGGGACTAGCTCTGATCTCCTACAATGAGCAGTTCTTC.

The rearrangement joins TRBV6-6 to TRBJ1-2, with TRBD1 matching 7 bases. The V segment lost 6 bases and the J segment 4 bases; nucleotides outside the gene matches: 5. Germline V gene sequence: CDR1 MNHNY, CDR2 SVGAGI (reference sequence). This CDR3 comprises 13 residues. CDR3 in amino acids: CASSSDRVYGYTF. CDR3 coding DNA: TGTGCCAGCAGCTCCGACAGGGTCTATGGCTACACCTTC.

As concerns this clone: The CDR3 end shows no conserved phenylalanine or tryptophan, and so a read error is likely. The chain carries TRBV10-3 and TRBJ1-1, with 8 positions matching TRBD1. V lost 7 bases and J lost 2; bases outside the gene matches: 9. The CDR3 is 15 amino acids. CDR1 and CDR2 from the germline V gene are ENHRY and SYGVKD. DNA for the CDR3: TGTGCCATCAAAGAGACAGGGGCCTCCAACACTGAAGCTTTCCTT. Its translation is CAIKETGASNTEAFL.

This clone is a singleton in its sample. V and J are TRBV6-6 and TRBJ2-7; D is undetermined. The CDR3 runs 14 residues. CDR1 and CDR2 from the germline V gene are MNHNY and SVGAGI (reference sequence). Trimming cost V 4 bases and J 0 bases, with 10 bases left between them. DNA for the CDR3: TGTGCCAGCAGTTCCCTTAGTAGCTCCTACGAGCAGTACTTC. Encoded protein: CASSSLSSSYEQYF.

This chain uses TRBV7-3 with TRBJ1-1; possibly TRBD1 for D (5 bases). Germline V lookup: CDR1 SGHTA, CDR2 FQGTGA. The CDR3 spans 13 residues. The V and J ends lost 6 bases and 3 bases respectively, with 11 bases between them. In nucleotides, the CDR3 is TGTGCCAGCAGTTCGGGACTTCACACTGAAGCTTTCTTT. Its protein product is CASSSGLHTEAFF.

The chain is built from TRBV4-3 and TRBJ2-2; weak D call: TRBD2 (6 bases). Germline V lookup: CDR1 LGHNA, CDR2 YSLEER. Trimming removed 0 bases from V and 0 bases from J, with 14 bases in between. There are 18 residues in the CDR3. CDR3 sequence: CASSQEPRDSANTGELFF. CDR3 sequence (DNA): TGCGCCAGCAGCCAAGAGCCTCGGGACTCCGCGAACACCGGGGAGCTGTTTTTT.

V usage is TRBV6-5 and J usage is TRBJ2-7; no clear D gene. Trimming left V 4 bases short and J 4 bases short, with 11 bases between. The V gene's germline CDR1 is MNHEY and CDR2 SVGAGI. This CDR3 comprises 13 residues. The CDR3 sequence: CASSSPSQYEQYF. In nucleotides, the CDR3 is TGTGCCAGCAGTTCCCCCTCACAATACGAGCAGTACTTC.